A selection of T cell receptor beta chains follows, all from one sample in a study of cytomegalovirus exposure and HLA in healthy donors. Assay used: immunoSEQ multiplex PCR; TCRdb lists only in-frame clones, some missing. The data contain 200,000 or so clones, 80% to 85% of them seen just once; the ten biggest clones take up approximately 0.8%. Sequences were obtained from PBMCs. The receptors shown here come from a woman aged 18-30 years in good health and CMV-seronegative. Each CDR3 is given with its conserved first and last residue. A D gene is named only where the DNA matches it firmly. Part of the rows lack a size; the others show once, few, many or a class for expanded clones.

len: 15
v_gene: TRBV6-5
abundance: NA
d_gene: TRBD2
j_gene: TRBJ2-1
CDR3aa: CASSLGAGGRNEQFF
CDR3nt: TGTGCCAGCAGCCTCGGGGCGGGAGGAAGGAATGAGCAGTTCTTC

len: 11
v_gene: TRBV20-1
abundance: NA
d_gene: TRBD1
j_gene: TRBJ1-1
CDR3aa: CSARGQGRAFF
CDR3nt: TGCAGTGCTAGGGGACAGGGACGGGCTTTCTTT

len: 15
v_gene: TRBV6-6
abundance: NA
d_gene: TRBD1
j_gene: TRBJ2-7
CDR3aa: CASLTGTGTKYEQYF
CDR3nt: TGTGCCAGCCTCACCGGGACAGGGACTAAGTACGAGCAGTACTTC

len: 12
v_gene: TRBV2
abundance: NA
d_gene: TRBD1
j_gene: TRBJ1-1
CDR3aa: CASLRDSLEAFF
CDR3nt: TGTGCCAGCCTAAGGGACAGCCTTGAAGCTTTCTTT

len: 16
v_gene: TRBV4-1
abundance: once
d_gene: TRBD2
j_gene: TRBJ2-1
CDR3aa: CASSRNPGLVIDEQFF
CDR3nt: TGCGCCAGCAGCCGAAACCCGGGACTAGTGATCGATGAGCAGTTCTTC

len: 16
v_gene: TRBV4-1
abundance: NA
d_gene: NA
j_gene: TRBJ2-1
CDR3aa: CASSQGRGALYNEQFF
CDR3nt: TGCGCCAGCAGCCAAGGCCGGGGGGCACTCTACAATGAGCAGTTCTTC

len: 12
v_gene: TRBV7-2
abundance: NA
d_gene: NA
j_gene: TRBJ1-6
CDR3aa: CASSALNSPLHF
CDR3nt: TGTGCCAGCAGCGCCCTAAATTCACCCCTCCACTTT

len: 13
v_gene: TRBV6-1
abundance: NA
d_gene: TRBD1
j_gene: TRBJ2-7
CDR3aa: CASSEDRGNEQYF
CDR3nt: TGTGCCAGCAGTGAAGACAGGGGGAACGAGCAGTACTTC

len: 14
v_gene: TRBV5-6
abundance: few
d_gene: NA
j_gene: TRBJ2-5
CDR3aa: CASSLKGGEETQYF
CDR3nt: TGTGCCAGCAGCTTGAAAGGGGGGGAAGAGACCCAGTACTTC

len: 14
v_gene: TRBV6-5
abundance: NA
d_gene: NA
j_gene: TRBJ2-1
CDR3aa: CASSVLGGSNEQFF
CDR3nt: TGTGCCAGCAGCGTTTTAGGGGGTTCCAATGAGCAGTTCTTC

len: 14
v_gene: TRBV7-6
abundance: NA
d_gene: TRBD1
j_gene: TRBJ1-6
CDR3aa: CASSPGQGNSPLHF
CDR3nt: TGTGCCAGCAGCCCGGGACAGGGAAATTCACCCCTCCACTTT

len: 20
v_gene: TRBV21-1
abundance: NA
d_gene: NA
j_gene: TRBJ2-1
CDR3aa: CASSPPESHVSGGALDEQFF
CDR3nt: TGTGCCAGCAGCCCGCCCGAAAGCCATGTTAGCGGGGGGGCCCTGGATGAGCAGTTCTTC

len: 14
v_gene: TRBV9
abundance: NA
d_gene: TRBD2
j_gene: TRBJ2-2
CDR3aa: CASTGGTSTGELFF
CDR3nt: TGTGCCAGCACCGGGGGGACCTCTACCGGGGAGCTGTTTTTT

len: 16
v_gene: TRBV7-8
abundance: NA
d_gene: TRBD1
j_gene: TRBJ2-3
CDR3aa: CASSRADRRITDTQYF
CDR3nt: TGTGCCAGCAGCCGAGCGGACAGGAGGATCACAGATACGCAGTATTTT

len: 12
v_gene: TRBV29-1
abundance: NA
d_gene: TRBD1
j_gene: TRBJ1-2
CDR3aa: CSGGTGSFSYTF
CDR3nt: TGCAGCGGCGGGACAGGGAGTTTCAGCTACACCTTC

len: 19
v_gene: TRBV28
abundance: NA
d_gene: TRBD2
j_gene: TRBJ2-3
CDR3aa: CASSLGLAALSLGTDTQYF
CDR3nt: TGTGCCAGCAGTTTAGGTCTAGCGGCGCTCAGTTTGGGCACAGATACGCAGTATTTT

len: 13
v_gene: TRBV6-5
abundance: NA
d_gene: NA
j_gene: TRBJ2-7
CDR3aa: CASSYPPSYEQYF
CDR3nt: TGTGCCAGCAGTTACCCCCCCTCCTACGAGCAGTACTTC

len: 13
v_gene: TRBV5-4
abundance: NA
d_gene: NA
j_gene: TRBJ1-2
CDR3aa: CASSPPLSYGYTF
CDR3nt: TGTGCCAGCAGCCCGCCCCTATCCTATGGCTACACCTTC

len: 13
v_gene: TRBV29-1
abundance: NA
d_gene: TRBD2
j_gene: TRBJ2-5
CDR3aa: CSLRGVRQETQYF
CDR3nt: TGCAGCCTCCGGGGGGTTCGCCAAGAGACCCAGTACTTC

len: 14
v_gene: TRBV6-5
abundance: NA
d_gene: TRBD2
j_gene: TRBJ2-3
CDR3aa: CASSLSGGWDTQYF
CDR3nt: TGTGCCAGCAGCCTCTCGGGGGGGTGGGATACGCAGTATTTT

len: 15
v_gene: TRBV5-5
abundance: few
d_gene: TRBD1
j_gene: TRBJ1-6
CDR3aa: CASSRDRGLGSPLHF
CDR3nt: TGTGCCAGCAGTCGGGACAGGGGGCTGGGTTCACCCCTCCACTTT

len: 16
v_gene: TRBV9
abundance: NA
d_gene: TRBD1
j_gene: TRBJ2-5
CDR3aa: CASSVETDRGRETQYF
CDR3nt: TGTGCCAGCAGCGTAGAAACTGACAGGGGGCGAGAGACCCAGTACTTC

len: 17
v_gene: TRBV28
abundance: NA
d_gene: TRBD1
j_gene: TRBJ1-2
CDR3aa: CASSVGTGTLTNYGYTF
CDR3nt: TGTGCCAGCAGTGTCGGGACAGGGACACTCACTAACTATGGCTACACCTTC

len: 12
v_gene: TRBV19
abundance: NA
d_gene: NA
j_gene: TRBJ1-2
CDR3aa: CASSTGEKGYTF
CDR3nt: TGTGCCAGTAGTACGGGGGAGAAAGGCTACACCTTC

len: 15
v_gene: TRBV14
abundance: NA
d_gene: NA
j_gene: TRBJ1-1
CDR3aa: CASSQDRWANTEAFF
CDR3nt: TGTGCCAGCAGCCAAGATAGGTGGGCGAACACTGAAGCTTTCTTT

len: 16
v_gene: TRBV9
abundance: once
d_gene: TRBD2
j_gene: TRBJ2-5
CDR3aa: CASSVVAGGIQETQYF
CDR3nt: TGTGCCAGCAGCGTAGTGGCGGGAGGGATACAAGAGACCCAGTACTTC

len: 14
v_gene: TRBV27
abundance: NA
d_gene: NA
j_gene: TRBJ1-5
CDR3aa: CASSLTYGNQPQHF
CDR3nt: TGTGCCAGCAGTTTAACATACGGCAATCAGCCCCAGCATTTT

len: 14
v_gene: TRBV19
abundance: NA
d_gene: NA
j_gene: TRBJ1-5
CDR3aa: CASRDSVGNQPQHF
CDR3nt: TGTGCCAGTAGGGACAGTGTGGGCAATCAGCCCCAGCATTTT

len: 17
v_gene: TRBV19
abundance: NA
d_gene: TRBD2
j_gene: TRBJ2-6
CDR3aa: CASSIGDYGSGANVLTF
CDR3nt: TGTGCCAGTAGTATAGGGGACTACGGCTCTGGGGCCAACGTCCTGACTTTC

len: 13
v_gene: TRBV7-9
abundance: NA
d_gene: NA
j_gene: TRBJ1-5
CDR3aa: CASKGGNDQPQHF
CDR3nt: TGTGCCAGCAAAGGAGGAAACGATCAGCCCCAGCATTTT